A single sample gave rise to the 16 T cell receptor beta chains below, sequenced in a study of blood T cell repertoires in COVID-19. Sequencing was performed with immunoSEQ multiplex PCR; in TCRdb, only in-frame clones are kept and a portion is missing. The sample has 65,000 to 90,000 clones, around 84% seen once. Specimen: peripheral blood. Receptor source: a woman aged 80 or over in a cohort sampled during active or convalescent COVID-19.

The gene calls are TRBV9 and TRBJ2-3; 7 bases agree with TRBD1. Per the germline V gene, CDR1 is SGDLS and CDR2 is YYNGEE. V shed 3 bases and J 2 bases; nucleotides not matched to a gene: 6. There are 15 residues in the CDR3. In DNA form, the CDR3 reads TGTGCCAGCAGCGCCCGGGACAGCTACACAGATACGCAGTATTTT. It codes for CASSARDSYTDTQYF. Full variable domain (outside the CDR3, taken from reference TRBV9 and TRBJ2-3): DSGVTQTPKHLITATGQRVTLRCSPRSGDLSVYWYQQSLDQGLQFLIQYYNGEERAKGNILERFSAQQFPDLHSELNLSSLELGDSALYFCASSARDSYTDTQYFGPGTRLTVL.

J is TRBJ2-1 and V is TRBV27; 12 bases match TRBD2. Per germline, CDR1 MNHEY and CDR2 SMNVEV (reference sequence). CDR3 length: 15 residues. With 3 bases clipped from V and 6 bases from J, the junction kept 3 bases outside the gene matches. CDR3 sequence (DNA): TGTGCCAGCAGTTTGTTACTAGCGGGAGGCAATGAGCAGTTCTTC. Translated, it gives CASSLLLAGGNEQFF.

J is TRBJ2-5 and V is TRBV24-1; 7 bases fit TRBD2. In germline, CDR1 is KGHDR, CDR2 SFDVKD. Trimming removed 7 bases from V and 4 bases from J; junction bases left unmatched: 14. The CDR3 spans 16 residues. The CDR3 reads CATSTSSSGEAETQYF. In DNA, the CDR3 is TGTGCCACCAGCACCTCCTCTAGCGGAGAGGCAGAGACCCAGTACTTC.

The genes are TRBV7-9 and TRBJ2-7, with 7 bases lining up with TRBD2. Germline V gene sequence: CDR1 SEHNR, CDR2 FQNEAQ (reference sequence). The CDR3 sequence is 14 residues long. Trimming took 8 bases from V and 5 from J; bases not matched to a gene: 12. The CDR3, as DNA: TGTGCCAGCGATCGGAGCGGGATTCGCGACGAGCAGTACTTC. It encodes CASDRSGIRDEQYF.

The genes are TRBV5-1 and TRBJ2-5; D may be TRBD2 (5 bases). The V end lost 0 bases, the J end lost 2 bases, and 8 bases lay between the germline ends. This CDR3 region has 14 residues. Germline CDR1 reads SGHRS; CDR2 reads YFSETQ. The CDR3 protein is CASSLERVQETQYF. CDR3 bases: TGCGCCAGCAGCTTGGAGAGGGTACAAGAGACCCAGTACTTC.

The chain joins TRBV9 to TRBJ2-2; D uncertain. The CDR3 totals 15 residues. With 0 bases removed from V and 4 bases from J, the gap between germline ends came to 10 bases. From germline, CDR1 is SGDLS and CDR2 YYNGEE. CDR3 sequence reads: CASSVDATVTGELFF. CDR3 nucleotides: TGTGCCAGCAGCGTAGATGCCACAGTCACCGGGGAGCTGTTTTTT.

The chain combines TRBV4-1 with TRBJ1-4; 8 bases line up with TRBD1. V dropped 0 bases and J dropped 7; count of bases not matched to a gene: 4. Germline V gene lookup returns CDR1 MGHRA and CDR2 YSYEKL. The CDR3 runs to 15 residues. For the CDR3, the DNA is TGCGCCAGCAGCCAAGAACAGGGGGAGGTTGAAAAACTGTTTTTT. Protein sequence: CASSQEQGEVEKLFF.

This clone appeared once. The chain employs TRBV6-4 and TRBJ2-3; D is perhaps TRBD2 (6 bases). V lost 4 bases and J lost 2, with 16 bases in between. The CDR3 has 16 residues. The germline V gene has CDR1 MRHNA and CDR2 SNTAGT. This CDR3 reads CASSGTPGLLTDTQYF. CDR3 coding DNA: TGTGCCAGCAGTGGCACACCGGGACTCCTCACAGATACGCAGTATTTT.

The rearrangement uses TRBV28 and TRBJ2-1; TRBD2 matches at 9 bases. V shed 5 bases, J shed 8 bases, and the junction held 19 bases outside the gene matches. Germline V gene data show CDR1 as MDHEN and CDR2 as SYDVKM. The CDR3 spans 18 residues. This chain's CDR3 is CASSRSLAGLGSGYEQFF. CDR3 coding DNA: TGTGCCAGCAGTCGTAGTCTAGCGGGATTGGGTTCTGGCTATGAGCAGTTCTTC.

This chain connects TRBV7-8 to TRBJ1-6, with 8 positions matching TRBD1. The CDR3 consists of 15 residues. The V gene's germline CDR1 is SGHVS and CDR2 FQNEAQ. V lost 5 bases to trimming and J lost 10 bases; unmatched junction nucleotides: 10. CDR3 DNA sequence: TGTGCCAGCAGCGCAGGGGGCGCTTTCCTCTCACCCCTCCACTTT. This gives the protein CASSAGGAFLSPLHF.

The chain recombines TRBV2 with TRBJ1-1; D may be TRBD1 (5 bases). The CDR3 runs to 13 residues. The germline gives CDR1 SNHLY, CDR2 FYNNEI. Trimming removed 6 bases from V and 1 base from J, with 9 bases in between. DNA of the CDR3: TGTGCCAGCAGACAGGCCCCGAACACTGAAGCTTTCTTT. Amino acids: CASRQAPNTEAFF.

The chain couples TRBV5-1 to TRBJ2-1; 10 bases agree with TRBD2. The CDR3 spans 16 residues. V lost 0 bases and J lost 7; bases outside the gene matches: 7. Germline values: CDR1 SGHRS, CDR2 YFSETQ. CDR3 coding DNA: TGCGCCAGCAGCTTGGTGTTAGCGGGAGGAAGGAATGAGCAGTTCTTC. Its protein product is CASSLVLAGGRNEQFF.

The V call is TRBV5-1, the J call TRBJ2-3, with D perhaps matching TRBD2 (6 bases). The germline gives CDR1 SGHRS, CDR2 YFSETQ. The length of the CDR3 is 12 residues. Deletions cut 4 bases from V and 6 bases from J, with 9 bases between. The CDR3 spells CASSITSDTQYF. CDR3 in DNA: TGCGCCAGCAGCATAACTAGCGATACGCAGTATTTT.

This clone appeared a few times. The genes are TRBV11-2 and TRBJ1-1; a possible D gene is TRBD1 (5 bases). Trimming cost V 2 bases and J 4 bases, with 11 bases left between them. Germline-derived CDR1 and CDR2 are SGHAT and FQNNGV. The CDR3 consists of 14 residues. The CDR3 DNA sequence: TGTGCCAGCAGCTTACAATCGGGGGTCACTGAAGCTTTCTTT. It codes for CASSLQSGVTEAFF.

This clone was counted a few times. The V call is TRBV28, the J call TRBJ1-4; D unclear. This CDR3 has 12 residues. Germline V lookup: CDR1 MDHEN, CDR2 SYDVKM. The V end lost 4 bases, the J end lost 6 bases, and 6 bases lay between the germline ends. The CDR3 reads CASSSLDEKLFF. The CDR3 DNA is TGTGCCAGCAGTTCCCTAGATGAAAAACTGTTTTTT.

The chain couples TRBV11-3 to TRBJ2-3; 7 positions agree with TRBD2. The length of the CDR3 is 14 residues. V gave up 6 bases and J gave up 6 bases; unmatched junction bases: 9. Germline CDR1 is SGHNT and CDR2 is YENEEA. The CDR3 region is CASRKRGLMDTQYF. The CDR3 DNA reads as TGTGCCAGCAGGAAGCGGGGCCTCATGGATACGCAGTATTTT.